This passage covers 13 T cell receptor beta chains from one sample sequenced in a study of CD8 T cells in ankylosing spondylitis. TCRdb called the 5' RACE reads again in MiXCR, with one record for every CDR3 protein. The repertoire holds 36,000 or so distinct CDR3 sequences, with under 15% as singletons. What was sequenced was synovial fluid, either unsorted or a sorted T cell fraction (not recorded which). The receptors here all came from a male donor with ankylosing spondylitis.

This clonotype was detected a few times. The rearrangement uses TRBV5-1 and TRBJ2-7; a weak D match, TRBD1 (6 bases). The length of the CDR3 is 15 residues. V gave up 0 bases and J gave up 3 bases, with 13 bases separating them. Germline V gene data show CDR1 as SGHRS and CDR2 as YFSETQ. Here the CDR3 reads CASSLATRGGYEQYF. CDR3 coding DNA: TGCGCCAGCAGCTTGGCCACGCGAGGGGGCTACGAGCAGTACTTC.

The table lists this clonotype with a count of one. V and J are TRBV5-6 and TRBJ2-5; TRBD2 might be the D (6 bases). The CDR3 has 13 residues. V was trimmed by 4 bases and J by 1 base, leaving 8 bases between them. Per the germline V gene, CDR1 is SGHDT and CDR2 is YYEEEE. This CDR3 is CASSGRPQETQYF. CDR3 in DNA: TGTGCCAGCAGCGGGAGGCCCCAAGAGACCCAGTACTTC.

This clonotype was counted a few times. The chain joins TRBV6-4 to TRBJ2-1; a possible D gene is TRBD2 (5 bases). Trimming shortened V by 6 bases and J by 7 bases, and 19 bases separated the two germline ends. This CDR3 has 15 residues. Germline V CDR1 and CDR2: MRHNA, SNTAGT. The CDR3 region has the DNA TGTGCCAGCAGACCACACGTGAGGGAGCGGAATGAGCAGTTCTTC. Translating it yields CASRPHVRERNEQFF.

This clonotype came up a few times. J is TRBJ2-3 and V is TRBV15, with D perhaps being TRBD1 or TRBD2 (5 bases each). Germline CDR1 reads LNHNV; CDR2 reads YYDKDF (reference sequence). Trimming shortened V by 0 bases and J by 3 bases, and 10 bases separated the two germline ends. This CDR3 has 15 amino acids. Written as DNA, the CDR3 is TGTGCCACCAGCAGAGAGGGGGAAGGGACAGATACGCAGTATTTT. This encodes CATSREGEGTDTQYF.

This clonotype was seen only a few times. The chain joins TRBV24-1 to TRBJ2-2; 7 nucleotides agree with TRBD1. The CDR3 sequence is 15 residues long. Per germline, CDR1 KGHDR and CDR2 SFDVKD. Trimming at V came to 3 bases and at J to 5 bases, leaving 5 bases not matched to a gene. The CDR3 coding sequence is TGTGCCACCAGTGATCACAGGGGATGGACCGGGGAGCTGTTTTTT. It is translated as CATSDHRGWTGELFF.

This clonotype turned up a few times. The chain joins TRBV20-1 to TRBJ1-2; D ambiguous. The V end was cut by 7 bases, the J end by 8 bases, with 17 bases between. This CDR3 has 12 amino acids. In germline, CDR1 is DFQATT, CDR2 SNEGSKA (reference sequence). This CDR3 reads CSVPGRAPGYTF. In DNA form, the CDR3 reads TGCAGTGTTCCCGGACGGGCCCCCGGCTACACCTTC.

This clonotype has a count of ten or more. This chain links TRBV28 with TRBJ1-2; a possible D gene is TRBD1 (6 bases). V was cut by 6 bases and J by 0 bases, with 17 bases left in between. CDR3 length: 16 residues. Germline V CDR1 and CDR2: MDHEN, SYDVKM. CDR3 region: CASSSGQMGANYGYTF. For the CDR3, the DNA is TGTGCCAGCAGCTCGGGACAAATGGGAGCTAACTATGGCTACACCTTC.

The gene calls are TRBV19 and TRBJ2-7; 7 bases are a match to TRBD1. The CDR3 contains 15 residues. CDR1 is LNHDA, CDR2 SQIVND, per germline (reference sequence). The V segment lost 3 bases and the J segment 2 bases; nucleotides outside the gene matches: 7. The CDR3 DNA is TGTGCCAGTAGTATCCGGGACAGTGGGGCCTACGAGCAGTACTTC. It codes for CASSIRDSGAYEQYF. The whole variable domain, remainder taken from reference TRBV19 and TRBJ2-7, is DGGITQSPKYLFRKEGQNVTLSCEQNLNHDAMYWYRQDPGQGLRLIYYSQIVNDFQKGDIAEGYSVSREKKESFPLTVTSAQKNPTAFYLCASSIRDSGAYEQYFGPGTRLTVT.

The chain is built from TRBV24-1 and TRBJ2-2; 8 bases match TRBD1. Looked up from germline, CDR1 is KGHDR and CDR2 is SFDVKD. This CDR3 is built from 15 residues. With V trimmed by 4 bases and J by 3 bases, 3 bases remained unmatched. DNA for the CDR3: TGTGCCACCAGTGACTCGGGACAGGACACCGGGGAGCTGTTTTTT. Encoded protein: CATSDSGQDTGELFF.

This clonotype was picked up many times. The CDR3 bases are TGTGCCAGCAGTGTCGGGCTCACCTTCACTGAAGCTTTCTTT. Encoded protein: CASSVGLTFTEAFF. The V gene is TRBV12-3 or TRBV12-4, the J gene TRBJ1-1; the D is unclear. Trimming shortened V by 5 bases and J by 4 bases, and 14 bases separated the two germline ends. The CDR3 is 14 residues long.

This clonotype was counted ten times or more. This chain uses TRBV20-1 with TRBJ1-1; no clear D gene. This CDR3 is built from 14 residues. With 1 base removed from V and 3 bases from J, the gap between germline ends came to 12 bases. Per germline, CDR1 DFQATT and CDR2 SNEGSKA (reference sequence). The CDR3 is CSARVSGIDTEAFF. The DNA of the CDR3 is TGCAGTGCTAGAGTATCGGGGATCGACACTGAAGCTTTCTTT.

This clonotype was seen only a few times. The chain is built from TRBV4-1 and TRBJ2-2; no reliable D call. CDR1 is MGHRA, CDR2 YSYEKL, per germline. The V end was cut by 1 base, the J end by 0 bases, with 6 bases between. This CDR3 region has 15 residues. CDR3 amino acids: CASSQVIANTGELFF. In nucleotides, the CDR3 is TGCGCCAGCAGCCAAGTCATCGCGAACACCGGGGAGCTGTTTTTT.

The chain joins TRBV7-2 to TRBJ1-2; the D is unclear. The CDR3 is 14 amino acids. Per the germline V gene, CDR1 is SGHTA and CDR2 is FQGNSA. V gave up 1 base and J gave up 8 bases, with 14 bases separating them. The chain's CDR3 is CASSLGFGIGGYTF. The CDR3 DNA follows: TGTGCCAGCAGCTTAGGGTTCGGGATAGGGGGCTACACCTTC.